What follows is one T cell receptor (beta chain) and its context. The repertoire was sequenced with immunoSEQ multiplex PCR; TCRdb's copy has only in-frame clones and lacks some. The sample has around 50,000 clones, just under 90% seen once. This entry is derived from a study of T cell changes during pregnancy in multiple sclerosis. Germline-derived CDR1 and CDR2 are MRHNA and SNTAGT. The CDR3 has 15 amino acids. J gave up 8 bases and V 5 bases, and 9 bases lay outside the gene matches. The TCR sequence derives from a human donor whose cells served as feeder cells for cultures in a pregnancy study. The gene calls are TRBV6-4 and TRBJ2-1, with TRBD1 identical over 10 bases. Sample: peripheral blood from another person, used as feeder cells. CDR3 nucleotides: TGTGCCAGCAGTCCCGGGACAGGGGATTTCCATGAGCAGTTCTTC. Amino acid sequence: CASSPGTGDFHEQFF.